This TCR beta chain is from a study of tumor-infiltrating lymphocytes in oesophageal squamous cell carcinoma. TCRdb re-called the PCR reads through MiXCR, storing one row per CDR3 protein. The table records about 11,000 distinct CDR3 sequences, under 60% of them present only once. As regards this clonotype: One junction end disagrees with the germline gene, perhaps due to a read error.

The V gene's germline CDR1 is SGHAT and CDR2 FQNNGV. The CDR3 consists of 16 residues. The source is a male donor with esophageal squamous cell carcinoma. Sequencing was performed on esophageal tumor tissue. This chain joins TRBV11-2 and TRBJ2-3, with D perhaps TRBD1 (5 bases). The CDR3 here is CASNLESGHFTDTQYF. The CDR3 DNA is TGTGCCAGCAACTTAGAGAGTGGACATTTCACAGATACGCAGTATTTT.